This TCR beta chain was sequenced for a study of T cell changes during pregnancy in multiple sclerosis (dated by TCRdb to the late 2010s). With respect to the entire study: The study examined how the T cell repertoire changed over the course of pregnancy in women with multiple sclerosis.

Library preparation used the immunoSEQ multiplex PCR assay. TCRdb carries this immuneACCESS record with in-frame sequences only. Its versions omit some clonotypes, under half of them owing to an unresolved V gene in the studies checked, with the rest unexplained. In this sample the table shows 100,000 or so clones, roughly nine tenths of which occur a single time. The ten most abundant clones make up around 3.2% of the sample. From cysteine to phenylalanine, the CDR3 is 13 amino acids long. The only DNA kept is the CDR3, 39 bases in frame from the first base. At the junction V is shortened by 8 bases and J by 0 bases, with 10 bases in between. The germline V gene sets CDR1 to MNHEY and CDR2 to SVGAGI. This clone was picked up a small number of times. What this receptor recognizes is not known. No much larger clone exists at a distance of one base, and base qualities are not known.

The origin of this receptor is a female donor with multiple sclerosis, enrolled in a pregnancy study. The chain links TRBV6-5 with TRBJ1-2, and possibly TRBD1, on 6 matching bases. The material was peripheral blood, obtained after pregnancy. The CDR3 is CASRDTTNYGYTF. The DNA sequence is as follows: TGTGCCAGCCGGGACACCACTAACTATGGCTACACCTTC.